This TCR beta chain is from a study of T cells expressing NK-cell markers. The overall study: TCR beta repertoires came from sorted CD3+CD56+NKG2C+, CD3+CD56+NKG2C- and CD3+CD56-NKG2C+ T cells.

Study-wide results and caveats: A range of roughly 1.0-8% of CD8+ T cells consisted of dominant NKG2C+ clonotypes in a handful of donors.

About this clonotype: The antigen remains unidentified.

CDR3 length: 15 residues. The germline V gene encodes CDR1 MNHEY and CDR2 SMNVEV (reference sequence). TCRdb reanalyzed the 5' RACE reads and collapses them to one entry per CDR3 protein, without DNA. This sample's table has roughly 120,000 distinct CDR3 sequences. This chain links TRBV27 with TRBJ2-1; as DNA is missing, the TRBD2 call by TCRdb cannot be tested. This clonotype was obtained from a woman aged 18 to 69 in good health. Sequencing was done on a sample of blood T cells: a sorted CD56 or NKG2C T cell subset, CD4+ or CD8+ T cells, or bulk PBMC T cells (not recorded which). CDR3 loop: CASSLRAGVSGEQFF.